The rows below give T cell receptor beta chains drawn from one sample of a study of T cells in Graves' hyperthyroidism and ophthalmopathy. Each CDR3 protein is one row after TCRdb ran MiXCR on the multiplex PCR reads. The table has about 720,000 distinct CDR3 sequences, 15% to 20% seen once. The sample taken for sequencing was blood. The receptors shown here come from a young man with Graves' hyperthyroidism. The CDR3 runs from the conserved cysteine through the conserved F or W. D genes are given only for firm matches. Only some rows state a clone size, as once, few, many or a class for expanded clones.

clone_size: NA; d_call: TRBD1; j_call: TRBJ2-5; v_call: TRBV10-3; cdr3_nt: TGTGCCGTACGTCTTGCCGGGACAGTGGAGACCCAGTACTTC; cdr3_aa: CAVRLAGTVETQYF
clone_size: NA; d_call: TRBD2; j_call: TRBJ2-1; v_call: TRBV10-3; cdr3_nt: TGTGCCATCAGTCGGACTAGCGGGAGGGCCGGGTTCTTC; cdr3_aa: CAISRTSGRAGFF
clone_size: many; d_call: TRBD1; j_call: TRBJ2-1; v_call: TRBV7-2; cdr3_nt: TGTGCCAGCAGCTTAGCGACAGGGGTCAATGAGCAGTTCTTC; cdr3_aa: CASSLATGVNEQFF
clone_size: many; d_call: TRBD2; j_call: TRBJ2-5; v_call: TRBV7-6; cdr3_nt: TGTGCCAGCAGCTTAGGACTAGCGGGAGGGGTCGGAGAGACCCAGTACTTC; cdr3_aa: CASSLGLAGGVGETQYF
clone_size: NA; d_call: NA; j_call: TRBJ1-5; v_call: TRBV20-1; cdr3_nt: TGCAGTGCTAGGTTTCAGGATCAGCCCCAGCATTTT; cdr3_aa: CSARFQDQPQHF
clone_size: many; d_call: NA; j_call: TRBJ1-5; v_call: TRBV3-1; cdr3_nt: TGTGCCAGCAGCCAAGATCCGGCCCTTCAGCCCCAGCATTTT; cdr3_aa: CASSQDPALQPQHF
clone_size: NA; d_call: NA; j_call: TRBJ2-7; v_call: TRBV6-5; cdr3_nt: TGTGCCAGCAGTTACTCTTTTAGGACCTACGAGCAGTACTTC; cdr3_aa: CASSYSFRTYEQYF
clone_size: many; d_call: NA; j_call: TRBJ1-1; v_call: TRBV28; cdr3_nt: TGTGCCAGCAGTAGATCAGGGACGGAGAGCACTGAAGCTTTCTTT; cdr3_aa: CASSRSGTESTEAFF
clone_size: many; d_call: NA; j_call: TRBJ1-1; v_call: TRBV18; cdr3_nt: TGTGCCAGCCCCGGGGAGCGCGGGGCTGAAGCTTTCTTT; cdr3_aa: CASPGERGAEAFF
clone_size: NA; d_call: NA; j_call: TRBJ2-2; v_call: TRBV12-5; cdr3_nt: TGTGCTTGCCCTCGGGTGCGGGGTCTTATTGTCGGGGAGCTGTTTTTT; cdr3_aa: CACPRVRGLIVGELFF
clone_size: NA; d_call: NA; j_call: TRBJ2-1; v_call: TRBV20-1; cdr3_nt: TGCAGTGCTAGAGATTCCGGGAAGCCCAACAATGAGCAGTTCTTC; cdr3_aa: CSARDSGKPNNEQFF
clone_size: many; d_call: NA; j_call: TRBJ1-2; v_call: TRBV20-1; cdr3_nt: TGCAGTGCTAGAGATACAGTAAGCTACACCTTC; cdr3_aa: CSARDTVSYTF
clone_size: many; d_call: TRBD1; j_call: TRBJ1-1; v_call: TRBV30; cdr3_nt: TGTGCCTGGAAGAAGATGGGGACAGCAAACACTGAAGCTTTCTTT; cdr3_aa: CAWKKMGTANTEAFF
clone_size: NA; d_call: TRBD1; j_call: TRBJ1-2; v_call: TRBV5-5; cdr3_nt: TGTGCCAGCAGCCGACAGGGGAGCTATGGCTACACCTTC; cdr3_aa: CASSRQGSYGYTF
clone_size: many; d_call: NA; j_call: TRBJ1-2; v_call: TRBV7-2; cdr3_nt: TGTGCCAGCAGCCAACGGGACGGTAACTATGGCTACACCTTC; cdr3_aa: CASSQRDGNYGYTF